These 8 T cell receptor beta chains came from one sample sequenced in a study of T cells in women clearing cervical HPV infection (dated by TCRdb to 2017 to 2018). Library creation used the immunoSEQ multiplex PCR assay. TCRdb took this table from immuneACCESS and kept in-frame rearrangements with V and J called. Such tables lack part of the clones; where checked against another copy, unresolved V genes explain under half of the gap, and the rest is unexplained. The table for this sample records roughly 20,000 clones. The top ten clones comprise 5% to 5.5% of the sample. The material sequenced was blood buffy coat. Source of these receptors: a woman aged 18 to 75 with a cervical HPV16 infection that either progressed to CIN3+ or cleared (not recorded which).

Notes on this clone: With the read ending 3 residues before the CDR3 end, the germline J gene is used to fill in that end. The chain joins TRBV5-1 to TRBJ2-3; the match to TRBD1 covers 7 bases. The CDR3 is 14 residues long. Germline CDR1 is SGHRS and CDR2 is YFSETQ. The J segment lost 6 bases and the V segment lost 4 bases, leaving 8 bases of the junction unmatched. The DNA read from the CDR3 is TGCGCCAGCAGCCCGACAGGGTCAGGGGATACG. Translating it yields CASSPTGSGDT. The complete CDR3 protein is CASSPTGSGDTQYF.

CDR3 sequence: CASSPPGGRGGKGPQHF. CDR3 bases read: TGTGCCAGCAGCCCCCCGGGGGGGAGGGGTGGGAAAGGGCCC. V usage is TRBV7-3 and J usage is TRBJ1-5, with D possibly being TRBD1 (5 bases). The read falls 3 residues short of the CDR3 end, and the missing part is taken from the germline J gene. Germline CDR1 SGHTA, CDR2 FQGTGA. The germline V and J ends were trimmed by 5 bases and 9 bases, with 26 bases remaining between them. The CDR3 consists of 17 residues.

About this clone: The read halts 3 residues ahead of the CDR3 end, with the missing end drawn from the germline J gene. The chain links TRBV7-3 to TRBJ2-5; TRBD2 aligns across 11 bases. The CDR3 length is 16 residues. Per germline, CDR1 SGHTA and CDR2 FQGTGA. The DNA read from the CDR3 is TGTGCCAGCAGCGCTCTTACTAGCGGGGGCGCAGATACC. This encodes CASSALTSGGADT. The complete CDR3 sequence is CASSALTSGGADTQYF.

Note on this clone: From the germline J gene comes the end of the CDR3, since the read stops 3 residues before it. This chain joins TRBV20-1 and TRBJ2-2, with D maybe TRBD2 (6 bases). V lost 6 bases to trimming and J lost 3 bases, with 17 bases between them. The CDR3 consists of 15 residues. In germline, CDR1 is DFQATT, CDR2 SNEGSKA (reference sequence). The CDR3 DNA, read in part, is TGCAGTGCCCGGGACTTTAGCAGGGACACCGGGGAG. Encoded protein: CSARDFSRDTGE. The entire CDR3 protein is CSARDFSRDTGELFF.

As for this clone: The CDR3 end lies 3 residues beyond the end of the read and is filled in from the germline J gene. The gene calls are TRBV20-1 and TRBJ2-7; 12 nucleotides match TRBD2. Germline CDR1 reads DFQATT; CDR2 reads SNEGSKA (reference sequence). The CDR3 spans 19 residues. V was clipped by 0 bases and J by 0 bases; unmatched bases: 12. CDR3 region: CSARDLFGTSGSPSYEQYF. The part of the CDR3 DNA that was read is TGCAGTGCTAGAGATCTTTTCGGGACTAGCGGGTCCCCCTCCTACGAG.

Of note for this clone: The read ends 3 residues shy of where the CDR3 ends; the end is completed using the germline J gene. This rearrangement joins TRBV5-6 to TRBJ1-1; a possible D gene is TRBD1 (5 bases). The ends were cut back, 3 bases at V and 1 base at J, with 7 bases in the middle. CDR1 and CDR2 (germline): SGHDT, YYEEEE. CDR3 size: 13 residues. CDR3 bases read: TGTGCCAGCAGCTCTCAGGGGAACACTGAA. Protein sequence: CASSSQGNTE. The full CDR3 reads CASSSQGNTEAFF.

To note about this clone: Coverage ceases 3 residues before the CDR3 finishes, and the germline J gene fills in the end. The chain combines TRBV14 with TRBJ2-7, with 9 bases fitting TRBD1. The trim removed 7 bases at V and 6 bases at J, leaving 4 bases unmatched. The length of the CDR3 is 12 residues. CDR1 SGHDN and CDR2 FVKESK come from the germline V gene. The part of the CDR3 DNA that was read is TGTGCCAGCAACACAGGGGGCCGCGAG. It yields the protein CASNTGGRE. The full CDR3 protein is CASNTGGREQYF.

As concerns this clone: The CDR3 is cut off 3 residues early in the read; its end comes from the germline J gene. The chain joins TRBV5-1 to TRBJ1-5; 7 bases are a match to TRBD1. J gave up 8 bases and V 3 bases, and 5 bases lay outside the gene matches. The CDR3 has 13 amino acids. The V gene's germline CDR1 is SGHRS and CDR2 YFSETQ. The CDR3 protein is CASSSRGLEPQHF. The covered CDR3 bases are TGCGCCAGCAGCTCAAGGGGGCTGGAGCCC.